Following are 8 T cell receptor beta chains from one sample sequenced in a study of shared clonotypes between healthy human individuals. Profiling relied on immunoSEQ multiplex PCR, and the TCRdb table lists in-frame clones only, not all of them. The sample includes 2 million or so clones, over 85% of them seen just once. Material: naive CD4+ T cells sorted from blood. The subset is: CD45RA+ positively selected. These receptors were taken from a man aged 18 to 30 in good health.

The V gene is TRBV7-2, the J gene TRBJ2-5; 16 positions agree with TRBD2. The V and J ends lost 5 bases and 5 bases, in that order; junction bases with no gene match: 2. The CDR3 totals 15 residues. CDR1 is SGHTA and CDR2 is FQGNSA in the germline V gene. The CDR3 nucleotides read TGTGCCAGCAGCCCGGGACTAGCGGGAGGGGAGACCCAGTACTTC. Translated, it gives CASSPGLAGGETQYF. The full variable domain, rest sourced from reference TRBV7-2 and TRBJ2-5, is GAGVSQSPSNKVTEKGKDVELRCDPISGHTALYWYRQSLGQGLEFLIYFQGNSAPDKSGLPSDRFSAERTGGSVSTLTIQRTQQEDSAVYLCASSPGLAGGETQYFGPGTRLLVL.

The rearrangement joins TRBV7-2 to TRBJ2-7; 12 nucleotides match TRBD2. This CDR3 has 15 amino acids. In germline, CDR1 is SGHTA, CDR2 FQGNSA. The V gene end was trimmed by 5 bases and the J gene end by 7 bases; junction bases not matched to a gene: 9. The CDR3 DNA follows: TGTGCCAGCAGCCTCAGACTAGCGGGAGCGGAAGAGCAGTACTTC. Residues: CASSLRLAGAEEQYF.

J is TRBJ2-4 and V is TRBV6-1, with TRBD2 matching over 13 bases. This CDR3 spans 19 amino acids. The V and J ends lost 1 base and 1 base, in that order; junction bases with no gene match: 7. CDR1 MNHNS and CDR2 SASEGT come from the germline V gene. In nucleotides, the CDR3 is TGTGCCAGCAGTGAAGGGACTAGCGGGGGTCGCGTCGCCAAAAACATTCAGTACTTC. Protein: CASSEGTSGGRVAKNIQYF.

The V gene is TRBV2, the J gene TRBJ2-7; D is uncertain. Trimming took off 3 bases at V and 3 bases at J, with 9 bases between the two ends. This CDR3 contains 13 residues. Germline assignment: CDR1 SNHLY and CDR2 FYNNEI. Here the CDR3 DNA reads TGTGCCAGCAGTGATCTCGATCACTACGAGCAGTACTTC. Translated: CASSDLDHYEQYF.

The CDR3 DNA is TGTGCCAGCTCCCCTCTGGGGGCTTTGAACACTGAAGCTTTCTTT. Translating gives CASSPLGALNTEAFF. V gene TRBV18 combines with J gene TRBJ1-1, with D tentatively TRBD1 (6 bases). Germline CDR1 and CDR2: KGHSH and LQKENI. The CDR3 spans 15 residues. V lost 6 bases to trimming and J lost 0 bases, with 14 bases between them. Filled out from reference TRBV18 and TRBJ1-1, the complete variable domain reads NAGVMQNPRHLVRRRGQEARLRCSPMKGHSHVYWYRQLPEEGLKFMVYLQKENIIDESGMPKERFSAEFPKEGPSILRIQQVVRGDSAAYFCASSPLGALNTEAFFGQGTRLTVV.

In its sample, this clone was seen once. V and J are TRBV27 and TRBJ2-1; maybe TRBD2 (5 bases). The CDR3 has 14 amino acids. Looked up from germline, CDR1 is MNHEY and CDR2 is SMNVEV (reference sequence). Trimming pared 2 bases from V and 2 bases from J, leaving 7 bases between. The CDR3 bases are TGTGCCAGCAGTTTAAGCGGTACCTACAATGAGCAGTTCTTC. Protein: CASSLSGTYNEQFF.

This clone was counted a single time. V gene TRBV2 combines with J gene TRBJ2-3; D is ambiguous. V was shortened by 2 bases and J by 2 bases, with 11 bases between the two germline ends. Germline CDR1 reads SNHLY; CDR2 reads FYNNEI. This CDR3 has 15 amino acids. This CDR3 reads CASSEFDQSTDTQYF. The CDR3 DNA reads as TGTGCCAGCAGTGAATTTGATCAATCCACAGATACGCAGTATTTT.

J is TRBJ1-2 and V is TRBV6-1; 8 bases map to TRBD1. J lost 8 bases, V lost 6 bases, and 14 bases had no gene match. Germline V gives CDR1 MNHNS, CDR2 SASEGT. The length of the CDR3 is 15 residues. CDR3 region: CASSSRDRRNLGYTF. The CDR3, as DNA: TGTGCCAGCAGCTCCCGGGACAGGCGTAATCTGGGCTACACCTTC.